This T cell receptor beta chain was retrieved from a study of Ad26.COV2.S vaccination and SARS-CoV-2 variants. CDR3 length: 13 amino acids. With V trimmed by 5 bases and J by 3 bases, 5 bases remained unmatched. Germline-derived CDR1 and CDR2 are SQVTM and ANQGSEA. As for treatment: 19 received Ad26.COV2.S at low or high dose, single or two shots; about 5 received placebo; per-sample allocation not given. Vaccine and placebo recipients were sampled on day 63 after the first injection. The method was immunoSEQ multiplex PCR; TCRdb's version includes in-frame clones alone and lacks a portion of them. The sample has about half a million clones; roughly 87% are singletons.

The chain is built from TRBV29-1 and TRBJ1-2; 8 nucleotides line up with TRBD1. This sequence was found in a person aged 18-65 years who received the Ad26.COV2.S COVID-19 vaccine or a placebo. The starting material was peripheral blood, obtained in a trial of Ad26.COV2.S vaccine versus placebo. The CDR3 region is CSVSGTGHYGYTF. CDR3 coding DNA: TGCAGCGTTTCCGGGACAGGCCACTATGGCTACACCTTC. Full variable domain (rest looked up from reference TRBV29-1 and TRBJ1-2): SAVISQKPSRDICQRGTSLTIQCQVDSQVTMMFWYRQQPGQSLTLIATANQGSEATYESGFVIDKFPISRPNLTFSTLTVSNMSPEDSSIYLCSVSGTGHYGYTFGSGTRLTVV.